Here is one TCR beta chain with its context. Method: immunoSEQ multiplex PCR; TCRdb's copy keeps in-frame clones and lacks some. The data show 50,000 to 60,000 clones, 70% to 90% seen once. This entry belongs to a study of blood T cell repertoires in COVID-19. Germline lookup yields CDR1 SGHAT and CDR2 FQNNGV. The germline V and J ends were trimmed by 5 bases and 8 bases, with 19 bases remaining between them. The CDR3 spans 15 residues. The clonotype originates from a human donor with active COVID-19. The donor label of this sample is uncertain. The chain employs TRBV11-2 and TRBJ2-1, with D possibly matching TRBD2 (6 bases). Sequenced sample: peripheral blood. CDR3 protein: CASSGSGAWADEQFF. CDR3 nucleotide sequence: TGTGCCAGCAGCGGTAGCGGAGCCTGGGCCGATGAGCAGTTCTTC.